Each of the 22 T cell receptor beta chains below was sequenced from the same sample in a study of cytomegalovirus exposure and HLA in healthy donors. With 60 Vbeta and 13 Jbeta primers, the PCR was carried out. Using immunoSEQ multiplex PCR, the repertoire was profiled, and TCRdb retains in-frame clones only, with some absent. The repertoire holds approximately 170,000 clones, with roughly 80% as singletons. The specimen sequenced was PBMCs. Receptor source: a woman in her forties or fifties in good health and CMV-seropositive.

This clone appeared a single time. The rearrangement uses TRBV7-9 and TRBJ2-3; 7 nucleotides match TRBD2. V shed 4 bases and J 1 base; nucleotides not matched to a gene: 2. Looked up from germline, CDR1 is SEHNR and CDR2 is FQNEAQ (reference sequence). The CDR3 spans 14 residues. CDR3 sequence: CASSWDYRTDTQYF. The DNA for the CDR3 is TGTGCCAGCAGCTGGGACTACCGCACAGATACGCAGTATTTT. Drawing the rest from reference TRBV7-9 and TRBJ2-3, the complete variable domain is DTGVSQNPRHKITKRGQNVTFRCDPISEHNRLYWYRQTLGQGPEFLTYFQNEAQLEKSRLLSDRFSAERPKGSFSTLEIQRTEQGDSAMYLCASSWDYRTDTQYFGPGTRLTVL.

The chain links TRBV6-5 to TRBJ1-5; TRBD1 agrees at 8 bases. With 5 bases clipped from V and 1 base from J, the junction kept 1 base outside the gene matches. The CDR3 is 14 residues long. Germline values: CDR1 MNHEY, CDR2 SVGAGI. The CDR3 is CASSPGGSNQPQHF. For the CDR3, the DNA is TGTGCCAGCAGTCCAGGGGGCAGCAATCAGCCCCAGCATTTT.

This rearrangement joins TRBV7-3 to TRBJ2-7; D gene ambiguous. The germline gives CDR1 SGHTA, CDR2 FQGTGA. The CDR3 contains 16 residues. Trimming pared 2 bases from V and 4 bases from J, leaving 18 bases between. This CDR3 is CASSLSNTQHLYEQYF. In DNA form, the CDR3 reads TGTGCCAGCAGCTTATCCAACACCCAACACCTTTACGAGCAGTACTTC.

This chain connects TRBV7-2 to TRBJ2-1; 16 bases are shared with TRBD2. The trim removed 4 bases at V and 8 bases at J, leaving 5 bases unmatched. Germline CDR1 reads SGHTA; CDR2 reads FQGNSA. The CDR3 contains 16 residues. The CDR3 loop is CASSSGTSGRVDEQFF. The CDR3 nucleotides read TGTGCCAGCAGCTCCGGGACTAGCGGGAGGGTCGATGAGCAGTTCTTC.

The V gene is TRBV7-2, the J gene TRBJ2-1; 16 nucleotides agree with TRBD2. After removal of 5 bases from V and 1 base from J, the junction contained 5 bases not matched to a gene. There are 18 residues in the CDR3. Germline V gene data show CDR1 as SGHTA and CDR2 as FQGNSA. The CDR3 here is CASSLGLAGGRSYNEQFF. In nucleotides, the CDR3 is TGTGCCAGCAGCCTGGGACTAGCGGGAGGGCGGTCCTACAATGAGCAGTTCTTC.

V is TRBV5-4 and J is TRBJ2-3; 11 bases are shared with TRBD2. V lost 9 bases, J lost 2 bases, and 5 bases stayed unmatched. This CDR3 spans 14 amino acids. Germline V gives CDR1 SGHNT, CDR2 YYREEE (reference sequence). The CDR3 region is CATGTSGNTDTQYF. Here the CDR3 DNA reads TGTGCCACCGGGACTAGCGGAAACACAGATACGCAGTATTTT.

The chain links TRBV19 to TRBJ2-7; tentatively, D is TRBD1 (5 bases). From germline, CDR1 is LNHDA and CDR2 SQIVND (reference sequence). The CDR3 is 13 residues long. The V end was cut by 1 base, the J end by 7 bases, with 11 bases between. Here the CDR3 reads CASSIAQGREQYF. The CDR3 DNA sequence: TGTGCCAGTAGTATAGCGCAGGGCCGGGAGCAGTACTTC.

This clone was seen a handful of times. V is TRBV19 and J is TRBJ2-7; D gene uncertain. This CDR3 region has 14 residues. Looked up from germline, CDR1 is LNHDA and CDR2 is SQIVND (reference sequence). Trimming left V 1 base short and J 3 bases short, with 10 bases between. CDR3 sequence (DNA): TGTGCCAGTAGTATAGGACCGGGTTTCTACGAGCAGTACTTC. Translated, it gives CASSIGPGFYEQYF. The variable domain in full, completed from reference TRBV19 and TRBJ2-7, reads DGGITQSPKYLFRKEGQNVTLSCEQNLNHDAMYWYRQDPGQGLRLIYYSQIVNDFQKGDIAEGYSVSREKKESFPLTVTSAQKNPTAFYLCASSIGPGFYEQYFGPGTRLTVT.

This rearrangement joins TRBV5-6 to TRBJ2-5; 9 bases are a match to TRBD2. Germline V CDR1 and CDR2: SGHDT, YYEEEE. V trimming: 0 bases; J trimming: 5 bases; junction bases outside the gene matches: 2. The CDR3 runs to 14 residues. DNA for the CDR3: TGTGCCAGCAGCTTGGGACTAGCGGTCGAGACCCAGTACTTC. This translates into CASSLGLAVETQYF. The full variable domain, in which reference TRBV5-6 and TRBJ2-5 provide the parts outside the CDR3, is DAGVTQSPTHLIKTRGQQVTLRCSPKSGHDTVSWYQQALGQGPQFIFQYYEEEERQRGNFPDRFSGHQFPNYSSELNVNALLLGDSALYLCASSLGLAVETQYFGPGTRLLVL.

The gene calls are TRBV11-2 and TRBJ2-5; tentatively, D is TRBD2 (6 bases). The CDR3 has 15 amino acids. V was cut by 5 bases and J by 5 bases, with 18 bases left in between. Germline assignment: CDR1 SGHAT and CDR2 FQNNGV. The CDR3, as DNA: TGTGCCAGCAGCGGAACAGGAGGGACGGGGGAGACCCAGTACTTC. Translating gives CASSGTGGTGETQYF.

The genes are TRBV9 and TRBJ2-1, with 10 nucleotides matching TRBD1. Germline trimming cut 5 bases from V and 6 bases from J; bases unmatched to any gene: 11. CDR3 length: 16 residues. Germline values: CDR1 SGDLS, CDR2 YYNGEE. Written as DNA, the CDR3 is TGTGCCAGCAGTGAACAGGGGGGGACAGGGGCCAATGAGCAGTTCTTC. It yields the protein CASSEQGGTGANEQFF.

The CDR3 sequence is CASSYPGTSNEQFF. The CDR3 bases are TGTGCCAGCAGTTACCCCGGGACTAGCAATGAGCAGTTCTTC. The V and J genes are TRBV6-5 and TRBJ2-1; 8 nucleotides match TRBD2. The ends lost 2 bases at V and 6 bases at J; junction bases unmatched: 3. Per germline, CDR1 MNHEY and CDR2 SVGAGI. This CDR3 contains 14 residues.

CDR3 in amino acids: CASSEGVPLGYTF. The CDR3 DNA is TGTGCCAGCAGTGAGGGAGTTCCTCTGGGCTACACCTTC. The rearrangement joins TRBV6-1 to TRBJ1-2, with D hard to call. The germline V and J ends were trimmed by 3 bases and 8 bases, with 13 bases remaining between them. CDR3 size: 13 residues. The germline V gene encodes CDR1 MNHNS and CDR2 SASEGT.

CDR3 region: CAIRNSGRSGQYF. CDR3 DNA sequence: TGTGCCATTAGGAATAGCGGGAGGTCAGGGCAGTACTTC. The rearrangement links TRBV28 to TRBJ2-7, with 10 bases matching TRBD2. Germline CDR1 MDHEN, CDR2 SYDVKM. CDR3 length: 13 amino acids. With V trimmed by 10 bases and J by 9 bases, 12 bases remained unmatched. Supplemented by reference TRBV28 and TRBJ2-7, the full variable domain reads DVKVTQSSRYLVKRTGEKVFLECVQDMDHENMFWYRQDPGLGLRLIYFSYDVKMKEKGDIPEGYSVSREKKERFSLILESASTNQTSMYLCAIRNSGRSGQYFGPGTRLTVT.

Only one count was recorded for this clone. The chain combines TRBV28 with TRBJ2-3, with 9 bases aligning to TRBD1. The CDR3 spans 14 residues. V lost 6 bases, J lost 5 bases, and 6 bases stayed unmatched. The germline gives CDR1 MDHEN, CDR2 SYDVKM. The chain's CDR3 is CASSTRQGEDTQYF. For the CDR3, the DNA is TGTGCCAGCAGCACCCGACAGGGGGAAGATACGCAGTATTTT.

V usage is TRBV7-6 and J usage is TRBJ1-1, with D possibly matching TRBD1 (5 bases). The ends were cut back, 5 bases at V and 5 bases at J, with 12 bases in the middle. The V gene's germline CDR1 is SGHVS and CDR2 FNYEAQ. CDR3 length equals 13 residues. The chain's CDR3 is CASSPGWGTEAFF. The DNA for the CDR3 is TGTGCCAGCAGCCCAGGGTGGGGTACTGAAGCTTTCTTT.

The chain combines TRBV6-4 with TRBJ2-1; the D gene is possibly TRBD2 (6 bases). Trimming removed 3 bases at V and 0 bases at J, with 9 bases between. CDR3 length: 15 residues. The germline CDR1 and CDR2 sequences are MRHNA and SNTAGT. CDR3 region: CASSEYGGSYNEQFF. The CDR3 nucleotides are TGTGCCAGCAGTGAGTACGGGGGCTCCTACAATGAGCAGTTCTTC.

This chain connects TRBV4-2 to TRBJ2-1, with TRBD1 matching over 8 bases. Germline values: CDR1 LGHNA, CDR2 YNFKEQ. CDR3 length: 12 amino acids. The V gene end was trimmed by 1 base and the J gene end by 12 bases; junction bases not matched to a gene: 2. CDR3 protein: CASSQATGAQFF. The CDR3 region has the DNA TGTGCCAGCAGCCAAGCGACAGGGGCGCAGTTCTTC.

The chain uses TRBV5-5 and TRBJ1-5, with 7 nucleotides matching TRBD1. The CDR3 contains 15 residues. Germline CDR1 and CDR2: SGHKS and YYEKEE (reference sequence). V shed 4 bases and J 6 bases; nucleotides not matched to a gene: 10. The CDR3 coding sequence is TGTGCCAGCAGCCAAGGGACAGCCGAAAGTCAGCCCCAGCATTTT. Translating it yields CASSQGTAESQPQHF.

V usage is TRBV11-2 and J usage is TRBJ1-1; D unclear. Germline CDR1 SGHAT, CDR2 FQNNGV. V gave up 7 bases and J gave up 0 bases, with 3 bases separating them. The CDR3 has 11 residues. The CDR3 loop is CASTVNTEAFF. The CDR3 bases are TGTGCCAGCACGGTGAACACTGAAGCTTTCTTT.

The chain combines TRBV4-3 with TRBJ2-7; D possibly corresponds to TRBD2 (6 bases). The length of the CDR3 is 15 residues. Trimming shortened V by 4 bases and J by 0 bases, and 13 bases separated the two germline ends. CDR1 LGHNA and CDR2 YSLEER come from the germline V gene. This CDR3 reads CASSPWTTNSYEQYF. CDR3 bases: TGCGCCAGCAGCCCCTGGACTACGAACTCCTACGAGCAGTACTTC.

The chain recombines TRBV28 with TRBJ1-2, with D maybe TRBD1 (6 bases). V lost 11 bases, J lost 5 bases, and 18 bases lay in between. The CDR3 covers 13 residues. Germline CDR1 MDHEN, CDR2 SYDVKM. The CDR3 nucleotides read TGTGCCGCAGCACAGGGACAACCATATGGCTACACCTTC. Translated, it gives CAAAQGQPYGYTF.